This record looks at one T cell receptor beta chain sequence and its context. The junction had 5 bases not matched to a gene; V was cut back by 10 bases and J by 0 bases. Germline V gives CDR1 ENHRY, CDR2 SYGVKD. There are 13 residues in the CDR3. Original handling: Reference gene primer amplification in the assay estimated nucleated cell counts. Sequencing used immunoSEQ multiplex PCR; TCRdb keeps in-frame clones, though not all of them. V, J and clone size are those of that table, while D and trimming were read from the DNA. The data show 200,000 to 300,000 clones, about 91% seen once. The data stem from a study of blood T cell repertoires in COVID-19. Background on the study: The origin of the acute and convalescent COVID-19 samples was the United States, Italy and Spain.

Patients from Seattle were sampled longitudinally, starting during active infection. This clonotype was sampled from a woman in her twenties or thirties with COVID-19, enrolled during active disease. This sequence joins TRBV10-3 and TRBJ1-1; 7 bases are a match to TRBD1. Sequenced material: peripheral blood. The CDR3 loop is CATSDRLNTEAFF. CDR3 in DNA: TGTGCCACCTCGGACAGGCTGAACACTGAAGCTTTCTTT.